The clone carrying this T cell receptor (beta chain) has just a few counts. Its antigen is undetermined. TCRdb itself ran the 5' RACE reads through MiXCR, one entry per CDR3 protein. Counted here are approximately 220,000 distinct CDR3 sequences, around 17% occurring once; the ten biggest clones make up approximately 46%. These data originate in a study of CD8 T cells in ankylosing spondylitis. The study, taken as a whole, reports: A TCR beta motif made of fewer than ten highly homologous variants seemed typical of ankylosing spondylitis blood. Clones that were linked to disease were CD8+ and were relatively rare in peripheral blood.

Germline V gene data show CDR1 as MNHEY and CDR2 as SVGEGT. Trimming removed 2 bases from V and 3 bases from J; junction bases left unmatched: 3. The CDR3 is made up of 15 amino acids. The material sequenced was blood, either unsorted or a sorted T cell fraction (not recorded which). This clonotype was sampled from a male donor with ankylosing spondylitis. The V and J genes are TRBV6-2 or TRBV6-3 and TRBJ2-7, with TRBD2 matching over 11 bases. The CDR3 sequence is CASSYEGTSGYEQYF. DNA of the CDR3: TGTGCCAGCAGTTACGAGGGGACTAGCGGCTACGAGCAGTACTTC.